This T cell receptor beta chain comes out of a study of T cells in Graves' hyperthyroidism and ophthalmopathy. What was amplified from RNA transcripts were TCR beta CDR3 regions. During a first-round RT-PCR of the TCR CDR3, the HTBI primer set was used. In TCRdb, the multiplex PCR reads were re-called with MiXCR into one record per CDR3 protein. The sample yields roughly 350,000 distinct CDR3 sequences, more than 12% seen once. CDR1 and CDR2 (germline): LGHDT, YNNKEL (reference sequence). V was shortened by 0 bases and J by 0 bases, with 12 bases between the two germline ends. The CDR3 length is 17 residues. This clonotype occurred many times.

The TCR was taken from a woman aged 30 to 39 with Graves' ophthalmopathy. The chain employs TRBV3-1 and TRBJ1-3; D call uncertain. Sequencing input: blood. This chain's CDR3 is CASSQEARISSGNTIYF. In nucleotides, the CDR3 is TGTGCCAGCAGCCAAGAGGCCCGCATTTCCTCTGGAAACACCATATATTTT.